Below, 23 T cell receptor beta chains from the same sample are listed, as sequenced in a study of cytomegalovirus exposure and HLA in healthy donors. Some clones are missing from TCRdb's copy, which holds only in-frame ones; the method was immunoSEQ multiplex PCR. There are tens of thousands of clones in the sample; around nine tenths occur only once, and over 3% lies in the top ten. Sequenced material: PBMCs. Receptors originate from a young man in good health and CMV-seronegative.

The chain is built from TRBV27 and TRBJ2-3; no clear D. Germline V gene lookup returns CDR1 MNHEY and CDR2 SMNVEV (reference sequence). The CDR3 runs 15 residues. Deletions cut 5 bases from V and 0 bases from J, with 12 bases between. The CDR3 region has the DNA TGTGCCAGCAGTCCACTGTTGTTTAGCACAGATACGCAGTATTTT. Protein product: CASSPLLFSTDTQYF.

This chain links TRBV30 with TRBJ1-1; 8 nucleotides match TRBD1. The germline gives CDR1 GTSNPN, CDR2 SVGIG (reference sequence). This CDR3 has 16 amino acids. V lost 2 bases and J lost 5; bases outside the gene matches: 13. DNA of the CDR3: TGTGCCTGGAGTCCGACTTCCGCCAGGGGGCGAACTGAAGCTTTCTTT. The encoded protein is CAWSPTSARGRTEAFF.

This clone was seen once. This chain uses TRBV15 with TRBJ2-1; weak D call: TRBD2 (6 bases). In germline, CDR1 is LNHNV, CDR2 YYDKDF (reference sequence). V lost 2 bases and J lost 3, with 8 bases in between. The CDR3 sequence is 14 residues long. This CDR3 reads CATSRTGVYNEQFF. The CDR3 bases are TGTGCCACCAGCAGAACGGGAGTCTACAATGAGCAGTTCTTC.

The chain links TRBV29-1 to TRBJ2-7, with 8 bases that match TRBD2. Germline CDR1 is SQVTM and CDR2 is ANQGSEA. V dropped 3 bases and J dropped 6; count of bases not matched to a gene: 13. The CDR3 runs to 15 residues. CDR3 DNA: TGCAGCGTTGAGGACGTCGGGGGGGTCACACGCGAGCAGTACTTC. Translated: CSVEDVGGVTREQYF.

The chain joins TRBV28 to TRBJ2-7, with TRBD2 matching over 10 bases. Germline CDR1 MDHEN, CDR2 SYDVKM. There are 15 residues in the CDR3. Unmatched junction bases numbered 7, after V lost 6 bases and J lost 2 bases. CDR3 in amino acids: CASRATGTSAYEQYF. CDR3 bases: TGTGCCAGCAGGGCAACCGGGACTAGCGCCTACGAGCAGTACTTC.

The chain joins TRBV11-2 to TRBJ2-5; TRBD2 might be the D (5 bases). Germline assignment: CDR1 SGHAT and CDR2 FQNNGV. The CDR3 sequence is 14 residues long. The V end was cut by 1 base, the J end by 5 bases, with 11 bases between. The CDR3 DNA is TGTGCCAGCAGCTTAGCTCGGACTGGGGAGACCCAGTACTTC. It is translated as CASSLARTGETQYF. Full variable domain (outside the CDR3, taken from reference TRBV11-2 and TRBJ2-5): EAGVAQSPRYKIIEKRQSVAFWCNPISGHATLYWYQQILGQGPKLLIQFQNNGVVDDSQLPKDRFSAERLKGVDSTLKIQPAKLEDSAVYLCASSLARTGETQYFGPGTRLLVL.

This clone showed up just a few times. CDR3 amino acids: CASSRALAGGLDTQYF. DNA of the CDR3: TGTGCCAGCAGCCGAGCCCTAGCGGGAGGGTTAGATACGCAGTATTTT. The chain recombines TRBV7-9 with TRBJ2-3; TRBD2 aligns across 12 bases. This CDR3 is 16 amino acids long. V lost 5 bases and J lost 5; bases outside the gene matches: 8. CDR1 is SEHNR and CDR2 is FQNEAQ in the germline V gene (reference sequence).

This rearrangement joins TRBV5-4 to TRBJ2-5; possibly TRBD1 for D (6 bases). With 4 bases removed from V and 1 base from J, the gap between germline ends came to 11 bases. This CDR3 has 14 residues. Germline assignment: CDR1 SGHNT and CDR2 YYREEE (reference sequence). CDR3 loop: CASSAGQIQETQYF. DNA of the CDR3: TGTGCCAGCAGCGCCGGACAGATCCAAGAGACCCAGTACTTC.

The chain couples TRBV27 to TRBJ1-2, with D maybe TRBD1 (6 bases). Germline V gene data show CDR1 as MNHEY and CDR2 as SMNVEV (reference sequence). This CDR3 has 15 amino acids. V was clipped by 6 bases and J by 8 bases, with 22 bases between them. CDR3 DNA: TGTGCCAGCAGCGACCACCAGAACAGGGCTAAGGGCTACACCTTC. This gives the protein CASSDHQNRAKGYTF.

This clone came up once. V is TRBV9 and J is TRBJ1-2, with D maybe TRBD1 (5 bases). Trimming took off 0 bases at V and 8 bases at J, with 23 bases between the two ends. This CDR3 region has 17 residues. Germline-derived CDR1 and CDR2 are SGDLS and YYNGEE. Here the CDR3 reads CASSVAGPALDMRGYTF. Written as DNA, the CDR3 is TGTGCCAGCAGCGTAGCAGGGCCTGCCCTAGATATGCGGGGCTACACCTTC. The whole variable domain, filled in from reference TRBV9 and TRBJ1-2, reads DSGVTQTPKHLITATGQRVTLRCSPRSGDLSVYWYQQSLDQGLQFLIQYYNGEERAKGNILERFSAQQFPDLHSELNLSSLELGDSALYFCASSVAGPALDMRGYTFGSGTRLTVV.

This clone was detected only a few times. Here the CDR3 reads CATSRDADTYEQYF. For the CDR3, the DNA is TGTGCCACCAGCAGAGACGCCGACACCTACGAGCAGTACTTC. The chain carries TRBV15 and TRBJ2-7, with no clear D. The germline CDR1 and CDR2 sequences are LNHNV and YYDKDF (reference sequence). The CDR3 consists of 14 residues. V was pared by 0 bases and J by 2 bases, with 8 bases between.

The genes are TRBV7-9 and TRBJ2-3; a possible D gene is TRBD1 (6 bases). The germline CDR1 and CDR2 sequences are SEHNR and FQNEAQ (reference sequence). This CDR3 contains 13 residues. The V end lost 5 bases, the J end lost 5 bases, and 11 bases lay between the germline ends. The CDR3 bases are TGTGCCAGCAGCCCCGACAGGAAAGATACGCAGTATTTT. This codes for CASSPDRKDTQYF. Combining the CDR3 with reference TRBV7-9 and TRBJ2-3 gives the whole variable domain DTGVSQNPRHKITKRGQNVTFRCDPISEHNRLYWYRQTLGQGPEFLTYFQNEAQLEKSRLLSDRFSAERPKGSFSTLEIQRTEQGDSAMYLCASSPDRKDTQYFGPGTRLTVL.

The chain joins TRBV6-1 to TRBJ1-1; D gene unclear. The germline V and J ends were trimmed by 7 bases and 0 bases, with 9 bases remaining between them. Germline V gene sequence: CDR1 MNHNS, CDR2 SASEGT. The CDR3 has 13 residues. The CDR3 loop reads CASMKTLNTEAFF. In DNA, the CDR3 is TGTGCCAGCATGAAGACTTTGAACACTGAAGCTTTCTTT.

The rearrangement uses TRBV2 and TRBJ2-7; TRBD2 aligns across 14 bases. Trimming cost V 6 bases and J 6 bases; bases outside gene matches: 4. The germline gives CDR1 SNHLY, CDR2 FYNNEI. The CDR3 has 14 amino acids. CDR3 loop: CASRRLAGGTEQYF. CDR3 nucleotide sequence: TGTGCCAGCAGACGACTAGCGGGAGGGACCGAGCAGTACTTC.

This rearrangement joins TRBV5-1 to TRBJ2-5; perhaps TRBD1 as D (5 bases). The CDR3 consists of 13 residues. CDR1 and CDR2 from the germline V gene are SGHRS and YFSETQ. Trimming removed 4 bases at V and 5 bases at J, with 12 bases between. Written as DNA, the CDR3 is TGCGCCAGCAGCCAACAGGTCCAGGAGACCCAGTACTTC. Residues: CASSQQVQETQYF.

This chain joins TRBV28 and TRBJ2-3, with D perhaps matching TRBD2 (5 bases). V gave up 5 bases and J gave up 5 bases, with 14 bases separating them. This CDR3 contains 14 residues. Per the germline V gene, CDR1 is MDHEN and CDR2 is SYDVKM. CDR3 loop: CASSSGRWEDTQYF. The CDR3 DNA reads TGTGCCAGCAGTAGCGGCCGCTGGGAAGATACGCAGTATTTT.

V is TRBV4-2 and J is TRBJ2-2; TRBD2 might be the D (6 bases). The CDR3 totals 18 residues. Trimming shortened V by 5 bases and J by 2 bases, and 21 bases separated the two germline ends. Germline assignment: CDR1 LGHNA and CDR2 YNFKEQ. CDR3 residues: CASSGPPYGGENTGELFF. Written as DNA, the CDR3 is TGTGCCAGCAGCGGGCCACCTTACGGGGGTGAAAACACCGGGGAGCTGTTTTTT.

The CDR3 loop reads CASSRPRGDSMRPGELFF. Written as DNA, the CDR3 is TGTGCCAGCAGCCGGCCGAGGGGGGACAGCATGAGGCCCGGGGAGCTGTTTTTT. V and J are TRBV11-2 and TRBJ2-2; a possible D gene is TRBD1 (7 bases). In germline, CDR1 is SGHAT, CDR2 FQNNGV. The CDR3 covers 18 residues. The V end was cut by 5 bases, the J end by 6 bases, with 25 bases between. The complete variable domain, with remaining parts taken from reference TRBV11-2 and TRBJ2-2, reads EAGVAQSPRYKIIEKRQSVAFWCNPISGHATLYWYQQILGQGPKLLIQFQNNGVVDDSQLPKDRFSAERLKGVDSTLKIQPAKLEDSAVYLCASSRPRGDSMRPGELFFGEGSRLTVL.

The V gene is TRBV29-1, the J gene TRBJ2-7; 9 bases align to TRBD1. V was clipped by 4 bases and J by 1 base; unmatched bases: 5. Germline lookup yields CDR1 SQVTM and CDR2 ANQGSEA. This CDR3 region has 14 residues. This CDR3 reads CSVVGTGLSYEQYF. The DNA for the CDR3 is TGCAGCGTTGTCGGGACAGGGTTGTCCTACGAGCAGTACTTC.

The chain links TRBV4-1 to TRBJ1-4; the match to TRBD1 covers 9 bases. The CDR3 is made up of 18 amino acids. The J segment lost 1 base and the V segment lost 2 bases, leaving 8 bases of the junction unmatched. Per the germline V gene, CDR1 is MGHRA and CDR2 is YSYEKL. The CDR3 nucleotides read TGCGCCAGCAGCCAAACGATGGACAGGGGCGTAACTAATGAAAAACTGTTTTTT. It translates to CASSQTMDRGVTNEKLFF.

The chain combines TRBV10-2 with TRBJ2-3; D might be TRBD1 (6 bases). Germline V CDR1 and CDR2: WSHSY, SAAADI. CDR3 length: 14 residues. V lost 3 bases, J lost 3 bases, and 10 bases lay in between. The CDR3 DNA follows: TGCGCCAGCAGTGAAAGGGGGTGGACAGATACGCAGTATTTT. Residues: CASSERGWTDTQYF.

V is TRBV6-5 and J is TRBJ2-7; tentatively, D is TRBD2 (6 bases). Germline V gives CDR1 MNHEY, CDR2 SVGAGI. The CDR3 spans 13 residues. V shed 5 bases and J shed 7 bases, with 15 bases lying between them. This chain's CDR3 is CASSEAGRGEQYF. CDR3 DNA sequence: TGTGCCAGCAGTGAAGCCGGACGGGGGGAGCAGTACTTC.

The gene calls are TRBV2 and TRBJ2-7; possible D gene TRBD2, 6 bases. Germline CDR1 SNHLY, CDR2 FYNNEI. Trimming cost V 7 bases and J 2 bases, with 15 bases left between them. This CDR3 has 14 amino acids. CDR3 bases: TGTGCCAGCACCGAAGGGGACTTTACCTACGAGCAGTACTTC. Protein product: CASTEGDFTYEQYF.